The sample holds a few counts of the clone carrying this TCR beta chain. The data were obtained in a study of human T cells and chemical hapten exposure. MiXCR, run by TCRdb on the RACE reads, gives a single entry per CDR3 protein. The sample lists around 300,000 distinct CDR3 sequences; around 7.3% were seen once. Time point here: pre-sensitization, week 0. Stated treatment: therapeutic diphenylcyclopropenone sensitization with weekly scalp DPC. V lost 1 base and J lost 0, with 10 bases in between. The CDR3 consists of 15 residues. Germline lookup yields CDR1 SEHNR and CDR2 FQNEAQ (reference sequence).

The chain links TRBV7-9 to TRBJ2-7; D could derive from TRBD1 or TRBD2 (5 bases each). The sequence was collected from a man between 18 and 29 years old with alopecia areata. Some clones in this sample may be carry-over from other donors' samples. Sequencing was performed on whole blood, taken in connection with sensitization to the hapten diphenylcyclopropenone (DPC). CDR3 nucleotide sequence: TGTGCCAGCAGCTTAGTCGGGACCAGCTCCTACGAGCAGTACGTC. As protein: CASSLVGTSSYEQYV.